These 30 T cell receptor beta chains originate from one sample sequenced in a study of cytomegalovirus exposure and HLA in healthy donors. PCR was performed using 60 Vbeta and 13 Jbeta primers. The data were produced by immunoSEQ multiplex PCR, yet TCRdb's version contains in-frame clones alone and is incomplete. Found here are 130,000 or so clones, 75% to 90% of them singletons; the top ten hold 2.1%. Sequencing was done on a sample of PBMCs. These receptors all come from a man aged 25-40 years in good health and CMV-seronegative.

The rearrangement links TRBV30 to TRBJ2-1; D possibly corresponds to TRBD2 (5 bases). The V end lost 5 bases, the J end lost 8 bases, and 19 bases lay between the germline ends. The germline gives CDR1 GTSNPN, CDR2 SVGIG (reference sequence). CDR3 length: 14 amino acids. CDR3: CAWQEDHRGHEQFF. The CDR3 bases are TGTGCCTGGCAGGAGGATCACCGAGGGCATGAGCAGTTCTTC.

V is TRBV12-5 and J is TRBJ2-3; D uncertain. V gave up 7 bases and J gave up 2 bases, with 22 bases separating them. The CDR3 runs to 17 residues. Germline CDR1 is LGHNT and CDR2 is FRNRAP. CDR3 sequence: CASAPATLGLSTDTQYF. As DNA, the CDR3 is TGTGCTAGTGCCCCCGCCACCCTAGGTCTTTCCACAGATACGCAGTATTTT.

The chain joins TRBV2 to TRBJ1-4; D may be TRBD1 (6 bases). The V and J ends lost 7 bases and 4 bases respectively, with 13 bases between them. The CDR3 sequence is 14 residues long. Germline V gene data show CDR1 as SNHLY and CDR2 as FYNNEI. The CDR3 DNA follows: TGTGCCAGCATGACCCCAGGGGTTAATGAAAAACTGTTTTTT. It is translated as CASMTPGVNEKLFF.

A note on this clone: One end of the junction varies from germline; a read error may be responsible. The CDR3 DNA is TGTGCCGGCAGTTACGAAGGACAGGGAAGCGATGGCTACACCTTC. Translation: CAGSYEGQGSDGYTF. The chain couples TRBV6-5 to TRBJ1-2, with TRBD1 identical over 8 bases. Per the germline V gene, CDR1 is MNHEY and CDR2 is SVGAGI. CDR3 length equals 15 residues.

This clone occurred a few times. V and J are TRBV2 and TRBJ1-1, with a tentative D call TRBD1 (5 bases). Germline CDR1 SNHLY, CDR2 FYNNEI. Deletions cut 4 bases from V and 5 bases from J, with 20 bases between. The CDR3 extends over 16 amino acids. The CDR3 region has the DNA TGTGCCAGCAGTGGAACCAGGGCTCAAGTGGGGACTGAAGCTTTCTTT. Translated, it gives CASSGTRAQVGTEAFF.

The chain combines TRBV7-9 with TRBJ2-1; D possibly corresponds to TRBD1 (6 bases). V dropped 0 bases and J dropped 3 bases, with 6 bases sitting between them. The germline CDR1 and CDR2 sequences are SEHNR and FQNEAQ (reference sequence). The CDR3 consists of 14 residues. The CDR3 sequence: CASSLATGYNEQFF. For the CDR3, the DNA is TGTGCCAGCAGCTTAGCGACAGGCTACAATGAGCAGTTCTTC. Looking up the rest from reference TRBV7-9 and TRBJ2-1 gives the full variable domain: DTGVSQNPRHKITKRGQNVTFRCDPISEHNRLYWYRQTLGQGPEFLTYFQNEAQLEKSRLLSDRFSAERPKGSFSTLEIQRTEQGDSAMYLCASSLATGYNEQFFGPGTRLTVL.

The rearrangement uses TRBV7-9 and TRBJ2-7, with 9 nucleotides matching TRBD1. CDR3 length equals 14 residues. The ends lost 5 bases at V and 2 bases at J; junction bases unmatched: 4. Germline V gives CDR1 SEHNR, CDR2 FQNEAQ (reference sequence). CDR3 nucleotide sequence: TGTGCCAGCAGCCCCGGGACAGGGACCTACGAGCAGTACTTC. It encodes CASSPGTGTYEQYF.

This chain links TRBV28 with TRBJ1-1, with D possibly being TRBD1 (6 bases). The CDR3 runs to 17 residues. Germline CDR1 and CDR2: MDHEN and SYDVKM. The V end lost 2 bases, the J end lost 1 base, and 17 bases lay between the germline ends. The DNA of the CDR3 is TGTGCCAGCAGTTTAAAGGAAGGACGCAGGGGGAACACTGAAGCTTTCTTT. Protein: CASSLKEGRRGNTEAFF.

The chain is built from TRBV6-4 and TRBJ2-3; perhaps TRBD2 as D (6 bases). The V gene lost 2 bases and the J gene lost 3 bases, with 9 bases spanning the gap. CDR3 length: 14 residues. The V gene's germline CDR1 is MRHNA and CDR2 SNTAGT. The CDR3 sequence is CASSDGGTTDTQYF. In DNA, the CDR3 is TGTGCCAGCAGTGACGGAGGGACGACAGATACGCAGTATTTT.

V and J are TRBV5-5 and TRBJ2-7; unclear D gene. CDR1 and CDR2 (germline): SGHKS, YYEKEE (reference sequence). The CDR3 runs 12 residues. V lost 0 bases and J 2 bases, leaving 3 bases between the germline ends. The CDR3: CASSLEPYEQYF. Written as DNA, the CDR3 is TGTGCCAGCAGCTTGGAGCCCTACGAGCAGTACTTC.

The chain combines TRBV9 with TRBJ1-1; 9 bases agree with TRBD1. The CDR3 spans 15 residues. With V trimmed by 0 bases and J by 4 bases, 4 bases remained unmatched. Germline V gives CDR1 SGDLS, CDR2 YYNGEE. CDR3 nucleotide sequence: TGTGCCAGCAGCGTAGCGGGACAGGGAGGCACTGAAGCTTTCTTT. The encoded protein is CASSVAGQGGTEAFF.

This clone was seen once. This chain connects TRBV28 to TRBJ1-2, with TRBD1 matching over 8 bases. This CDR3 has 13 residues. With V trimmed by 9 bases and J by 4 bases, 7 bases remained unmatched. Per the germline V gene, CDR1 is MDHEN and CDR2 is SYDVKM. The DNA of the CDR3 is TGTGCCAGTTCGGGACAGGCATTCTATGGCTACACCTTC. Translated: CASSGQAFYGYTF.

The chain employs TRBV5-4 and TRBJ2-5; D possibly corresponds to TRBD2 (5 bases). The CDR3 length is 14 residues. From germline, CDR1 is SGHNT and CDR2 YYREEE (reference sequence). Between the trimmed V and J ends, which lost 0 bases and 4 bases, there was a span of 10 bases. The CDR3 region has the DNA TGTGCCAGCAGCTTGGAAAGTGGGAGAGAGACCCAGTACTTC. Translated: CASSLESGRETQYF.

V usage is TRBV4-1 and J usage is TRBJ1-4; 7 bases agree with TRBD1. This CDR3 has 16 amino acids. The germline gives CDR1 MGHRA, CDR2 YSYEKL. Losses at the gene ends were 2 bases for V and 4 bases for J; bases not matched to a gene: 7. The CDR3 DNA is TGCGCCAGCAGCCAACTACAGGGGTGGAGTAATGAAAAACTGTTTTTT. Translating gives CASSQLQGWSNEKLFF.

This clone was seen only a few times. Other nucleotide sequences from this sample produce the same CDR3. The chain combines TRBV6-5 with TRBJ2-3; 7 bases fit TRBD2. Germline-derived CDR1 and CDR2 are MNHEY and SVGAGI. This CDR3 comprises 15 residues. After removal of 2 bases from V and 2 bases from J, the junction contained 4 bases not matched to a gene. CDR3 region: CASSYTGGYTDTQYF. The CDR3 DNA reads TGTGCCAGCAGTTACACGGGGGGATACACAGATACGCAGTATTTT.

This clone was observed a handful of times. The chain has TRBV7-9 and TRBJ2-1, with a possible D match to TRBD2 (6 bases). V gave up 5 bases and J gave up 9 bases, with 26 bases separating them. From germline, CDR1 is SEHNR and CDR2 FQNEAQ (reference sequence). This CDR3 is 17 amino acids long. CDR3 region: CASSHGSAGISLREQFF. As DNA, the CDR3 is TGTGCCAGCAGCCATGGGTCTGCGGGAATCTCGTTACGTGAGCAGTTCTTC.

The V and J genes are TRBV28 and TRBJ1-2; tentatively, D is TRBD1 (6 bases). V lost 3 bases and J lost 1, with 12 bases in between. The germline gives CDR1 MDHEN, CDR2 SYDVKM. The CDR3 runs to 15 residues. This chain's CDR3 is CASSFHGRGNYGYTF. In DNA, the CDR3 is TGTGCCAGCAGTTTTCACGGCAGGGGTAACTATGGCTACACCTTC.

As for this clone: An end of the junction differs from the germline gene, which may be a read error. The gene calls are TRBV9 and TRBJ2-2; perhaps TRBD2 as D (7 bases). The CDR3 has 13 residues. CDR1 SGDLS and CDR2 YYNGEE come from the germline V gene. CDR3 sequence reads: CASTPGGGKGLIF. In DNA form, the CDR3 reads TGTGCCAGCACCCCCGGCGGGGGCAAGGGGTTGATTTTT.

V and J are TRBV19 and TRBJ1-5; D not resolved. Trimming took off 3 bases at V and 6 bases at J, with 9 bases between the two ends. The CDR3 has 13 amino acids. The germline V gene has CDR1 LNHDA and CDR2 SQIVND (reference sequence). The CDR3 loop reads CASSMRHRQPQHF. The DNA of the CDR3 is TGTGCCAGTAGTATGAGACACCGTCAGCCCCAGCATTTT.

The CDR3 loop reads CASSMGDRGYNSPLHF. The CDR3 coding sequence is TGTGCCAGCAGTATGGGTGACAGAGGCTATAATTCACCCCTCCACTTT. The V call is TRBV27, the J call TRBJ1-6; maybe TRBD1 (5 bases). Germline assignment: CDR1 MNHEY and CDR2 SMNVEV (reference sequence). This CDR3 has 16 amino acids. The V end lost 5 bases, the J end lost 3 bases, and 14 bases lay between the germline ends.

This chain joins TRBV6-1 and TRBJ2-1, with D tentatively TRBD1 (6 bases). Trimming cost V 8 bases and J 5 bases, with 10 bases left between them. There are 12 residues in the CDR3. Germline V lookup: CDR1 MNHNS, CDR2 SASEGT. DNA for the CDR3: TGTGCCAGCGGACAGATTAACAATGAGCAGTTCTTC. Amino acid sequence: CASGQINNEQFF.

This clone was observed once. The chain's CDR3 is CASSPKAAGRAFF. CDR3 DNA sequence: TGTGCCAGCAGCCCGAAAGCAGCAGGGCGAGCTTTCTTT. V and J are TRBV7-6 and TRBJ1-1, with a weak D call TRBD1 (5 bases). In germline, CDR1 is SGHVS, CDR2 FNYEAQ. The CDR3 runs 13 residues. V was cut by 5 bases and J by 10 bases, with 17 bases left in between.

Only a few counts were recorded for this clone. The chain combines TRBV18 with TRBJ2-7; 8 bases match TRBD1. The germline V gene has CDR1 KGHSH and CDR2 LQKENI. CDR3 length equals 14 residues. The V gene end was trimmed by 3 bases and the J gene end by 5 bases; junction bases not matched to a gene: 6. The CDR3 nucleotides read TGTGCCAGCTCACCGGGACAGGTGGGGAACGAGCAGTACTTC. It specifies CASSPGQVGNEQYF.

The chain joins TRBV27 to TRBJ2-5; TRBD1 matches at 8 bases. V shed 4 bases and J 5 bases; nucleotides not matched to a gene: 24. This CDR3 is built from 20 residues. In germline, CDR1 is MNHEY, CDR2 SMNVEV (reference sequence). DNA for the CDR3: TGTGCCAGCAGTTCAGAGACCCCGGCGACGCCGACAGGGGTGGAGGAGACCCAGTACTTC. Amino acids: CASSSETPATPTGVEETQYF.

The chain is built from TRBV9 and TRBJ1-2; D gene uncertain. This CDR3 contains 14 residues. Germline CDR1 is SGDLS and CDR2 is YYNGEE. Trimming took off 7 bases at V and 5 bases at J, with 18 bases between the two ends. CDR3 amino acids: CASGSSRNRYGYTF. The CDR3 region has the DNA TGTGCCAGCGGAAGCTCGAGGAACCGATATGGCTACACCTTC.

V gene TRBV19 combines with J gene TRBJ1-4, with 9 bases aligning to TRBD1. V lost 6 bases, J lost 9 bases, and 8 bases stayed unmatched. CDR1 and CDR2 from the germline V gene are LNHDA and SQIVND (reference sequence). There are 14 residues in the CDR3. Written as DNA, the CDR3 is TGTGCCAGTAGCGACGACAGGGGGAATCAAAAACTGTTTTTT. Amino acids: CASSDDRGNQKLFF.

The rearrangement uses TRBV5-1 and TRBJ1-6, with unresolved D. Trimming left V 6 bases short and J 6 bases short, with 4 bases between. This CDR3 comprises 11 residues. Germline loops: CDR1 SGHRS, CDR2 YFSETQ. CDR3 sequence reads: CASIVNSPLHF. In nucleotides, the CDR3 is TGCGCCAGCATCGTTAATTCACCCCTCCACTTT.

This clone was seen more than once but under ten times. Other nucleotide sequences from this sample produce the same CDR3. CDR3 region: CASSYWGQGPYEQYF. CDR3 coding DNA: TGTGCCAGCAGTTACTGGGGGCAGGGACCTTACGAGCAGTACTTC. The rearrangement uses TRBV6-5 and TRBJ2-7; a weak D match, TRBD1 (6 bases). CDR3 size: 15 residues. CDR1 MNHEY and CDR2 SVGAGI come from the germline V gene. V was pared by 1 base and J by 4 bases, with 14 bases between.

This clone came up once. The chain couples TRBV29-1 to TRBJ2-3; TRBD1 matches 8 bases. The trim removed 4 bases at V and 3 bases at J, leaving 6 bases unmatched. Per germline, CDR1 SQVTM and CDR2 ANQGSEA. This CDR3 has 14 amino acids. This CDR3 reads CSVVRQGRTDTQYF. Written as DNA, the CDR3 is TGCAGCGTTGTGCGACAGGGGAGGACAGATACGCAGTATTTT.

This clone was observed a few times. The CDR3 bases are TGTGCCAGCAGCCGGGACTATGGCTACACCTTC. It is translated as CASSRDYGYTF. J is TRBJ1-2 and V is TRBV7-9; D is unresolved. The germline V gene has CDR1 SEHNR and CDR2 FQNEAQ (reference sequence). CDR3 length: 11 amino acids. V was trimmed by 5 bases and J by 3 bases, leaving 4 bases between them. Using reference TRBV7-9 and TRBJ1-2 for the parts outside the CDR3, the full variable domain is DTGVSQNPRHKITKRGQNVTFRCDPISEHNRLYWYRQTLGQGPEFLTYFQNEAQLEKSRLLSDRFSAERPKGSFSTLEIQRTEQGDSAMYLCASSRDYGYTFGSGTRLTVV.